The 25 T cell receptor beta chains below all came from one sample that was sequenced in a study of CD4 T cell repertoires in COVID-19. The repertoire was sequenced with immunoSEQ multiplex PCR; TCRdb's copy has only in-frame clones and lacks some. The table records tens of thousands of clones, about 80% of them present only once. Specimen: CD4+ T cells from peripheral blood, collected after recovery from COVID-19. Every receptor here comes from a human donor who had COVID-19.

The gene calls are TRBV7-2 and TRBJ1-6; no clear D gene. This CDR3 comprises 14 residues. Trimming stripped 1 base from V and 9 bases from J, with 10 bases between. Germline lookup yields CDR1 SGHTA and CDR2 FQGNSA. CDR3 nucleotides: TGTGCCAGCAGCTTAGAGTCGGCGGTTTCACCCCTCCACTTT. It is translated as CASSLESAVSPLHF.

The rearrangement joins TRBV7-9 to TRBJ2-1, with 14 bases lining up with TRBD2. The CDR3 spans 19 residues. Germline V gives CDR1 SEHNR, CDR2 FQNEAQ (reference sequence). V dropped 5 bases and J dropped 4; count of bases not matched to a gene: 13. CDR3 coding DNA: TGTGCCAGCAGCACCGCCGGGACTAGCGGGAGTTCGGGGTACAATGAGCAGTTCTTC. Its protein is CASSTAGTSGSSGYNEQFF.

J is TRBJ1-1 and V is TRBV19; D call uncertain. Trimming took off 5 bases at V and 4 bases at J, with 14 bases between the two ends. Per germline, CDR1 LNHDA and CDR2 SQIVND (reference sequence). This CDR3 is built from 14 residues. The CDR3 DNA reads as TGTGCCAGTAGTTCCCGGTGGAGGGTCACTGAAGCTTTCTTT. It specifies CASSSRWRVTEAFF.

V gene TRBV2 combines with J gene TRBJ2-7; D gene unclear. The V and J ends lost 4 bases and 6 bases respectively, with 16 bases between them. CDR3 length equals 14 residues. Germline values: CDR1 SNHLY, CDR2 FYNNEI. CDR3 sequence: CASSVGRAASEQYF. CDR3 in DNA: TGTGCCAGCAGTGTAGGTCGGGCGGCATCCGAGCAGTACTTC.

This chain links TRBV18 with TRBJ2-3; D gene uncertain. V was trimmed by 4 bases and J by 0 bases, leaving 11 bases between them. This CDR3 region has 15 residues. Per the germline V gene, CDR1 is KGHSH and CDR2 is LQKENI. The CDR3 reads CASSQHGTSTDTQYF. As DNA, the CDR3 is TGTGCCAGCTCACAGCACGGAACTAGCACAGATACGCAGTATTTT.

This rearrangement joins TRBV3-1 (or the pseudogene TRBV3-2) to TRBJ2-7, with 12 bases fitting TRBD1. Germline V gene data show CDR1 as LGHDT and CDR2 as YNNKEL (reference sequence). The CDR3 sequence is 21 residues long. J was trimmed by 2 bases and V by 1 base; bases with no gene match: 18. The CDR3 protein is CASSQGWIGTGGLAATYEQYF. Written as DNA, the CDR3 is TGTGCCAGCAGCCAAGGTTGGATTGGGACAGGGGGCCTCGCGGCCACCTACGAGCAGTACTTC.

The chain employs TRBV6-5 and TRBJ1-1; 9 bases agree with TRBD1. The CDR3 runs to 15 residues. From germline, CDR1 is MNHEY and CDR2 SVGAGI. The junction had 11 bases not matched to a gene; V was cut back by 7 bases and J by 5 bases. The CDR3 nucleotides read TGTGCCAGCACCTACAGGGGGCTGATTGAGACTGAAGCTTTCTTT. Amino acids: CASTYRGLIETEAFF.

This clone was found once. The rearrangement joins TRBV10-3 to TRBJ2-1, with D possibly matching TRBD1 (6 bases). CDR3 length equals 16 residues. The V and J ends lost 6 bases and 0 bases respectively, with 15 bases between them. Looked up from germline, CDR1 is ENHRY and CDR2 is SYGVKD. CDR3 residues: CAIRPGQSSSYNEQFF. The CDR3 coding sequence is TGTGCCATCAGACCCGGACAGTCGAGCTCCTACAATGAGCAGTTCTTC.

V and J are TRBV5-6 and TRBJ2-2, with no clear D. The CDR3 totals 13 residues. The V and J ends lost 0 bases and 7 bases respectively, with 7 bases between them. Germline V lookup: CDR1 SGHDT, CDR2 YYEEEE. The CDR3 loop reads CASSLVGYGELFF. Written as DNA, the CDR3 is TGTGCCAGCAGCTTGGTCGGGTACGGGGAGCTGTTTTTT.

The chain recombines TRBV28 with TRBJ1-4; perhaps TRBD1 as D (5 bases). V lost 5 bases to trimming and J lost 4 bases, with 11 bases between them. The CDR3 runs 14 residues. The germline V gene has CDR1 MDHEN and CDR2 SYDVKM. CDR3 loop: CASSRGILNEKLFF. Here the CDR3 DNA reads TGTGCCAGCAGTCGGGGCATCCTTAATGAAAAACTGTTTTTT.

This chain joins TRBV19 and TRBJ1-5; D not certain. CDR1 LNHDA and CDR2 SQIVND come from the germline V gene (reference sequence). Trimming removed 3 bases at V and 3 bases at J, with 12 bases between. The CDR3 loop spans 15 amino acids. The CDR3 coding sequence is TGTGCCAGTAGTATTAGGGAAGGGAACAATCAGCCCCAGCATTTT. Translated: CASSIREGNNQPQHF. Complete variable domain (other parts from reference TRBV19 and TRBJ1-5): DGGITQSPKYLFRKEGQNVTLSCEQNLNHDAMYWYRQDPGQGLRLIYYSQIVNDFQKGDIAEGYSVSREKKESFPLTVTSAQKNPTAFYLCASSIREGNNQPQHFGDGTRLSIL.

The rearrangement joins TRBV25-1 to TRBJ1-3, with D perhaps matching TRBD1 (5 bases). Germline CDR1 is MGHDK and CDR2 is SYGVNS. The CDR3 consists of 15 residues. V lost 8 bases and J 4 bases, leaving 18 bases between the germline ends. CDR3 nucleotides: TGTGCCAGCTCCGGGCGGAGGGGAGGAGGAAACACCATATATTTT. It codes for CASSGRRGGGNTIYF.

This clone was seen a handful of times. The V call is TRBV27, the J call TRBJ1-5, with 7 bases matching TRBD1. Germline-derived CDR1 and CDR2 are MNHEY and SMNVEV (reference sequence). Losses at the gene ends were 7 bases for V and 7 bases for J; bases not matched to a gene: 10. This CDR3 is built from 14 residues. The CDR3 protein is CASKKDREGQPQHF. DNA of the CDR3: TGTGCCAGCAAGAAAGACAGGGAAGGACAGCCCCAGCATTTT.

The chain couples TRBV28 to TRBJ2-7, with TRBD1 identical over 11 bases. This CDR3 region has 15 residues. V dropped 6 bases and J dropped 5; count of bases not matched to a gene: 9. Per the germline V gene, CDR1 is MDHEN and CDR2 is SYDVKM. The chain's CDR3 is CASSTPGTGGNEQYF. The CDR3 nucleotides are TGTGCCAGCAGCACCCCCGGGACAGGGGGAAACGAGCAGTACTTC.

The chain combines TRBV11-3 with TRBJ2-1; D is unresolved. The CDR3 covers 12 residues. Per germline, CDR1 SGHNT and CDR2 YENEEA. V was clipped by 1 base and J by 7 bases, with 5 bases between them. The CDR3, as DNA: TGTGCCAGCAGCTTAGCTGAGAATGAGCAGTTCTTC. Amino acid sequence: CASSLAENEQFF.

The rearrangement uses TRBV7-9 and TRBJ2-5, with D possibly being TRBD1 (6 bases). CDR1 and CDR2 from the germline V gene are SEHNR and FQNEAQ (reference sequence). With 1 base removed from V and 5 bases from J, the gap between germline ends came to 8 bases. The CDR3 covers 13 residues. CDR3 protein: CASSLGTVETQYF. CDR3 sequence (DNA): TGTGCCAGCAGCTTAGGGACAGTGGAGACCCAGTACTTC.

The rearrangement links TRBV19 to TRBJ2-3, with D perhaps matching TRBD1 (7 bases). This CDR3 has 17 residues. The V and J ends lost 0 bases and 0 bases respectively, with 13 bases between them. Germline V gene lookup returns CDR1 LNHDA and CDR2 SQIVND (reference sequence). This CDR3 is CASSIDPTGTSTDTQYF. Written as DNA, the CDR3 is TGTGCCAGTAGTATAGACCCGACAGGGACTAGCACAGATACGCAGTATTTT.

The genes are TRBV7-9 and TRBJ2-7; 8 nucleotides match TRBD2. Trimming took 2 bases from V and 4 from J; bases not matched to a gene: 10. The CDR3 is made up of 16 amino acids. The germline gives CDR1 SEHNR, CDR2 FQNEAQ (reference sequence). CDR3 nucleotides: TGTGCCAGCAGCTTACGGGAGGGTGAGGGGTTTTACGAGCAGTACTTC. This encodes CASSLREGEGFYEQYF.

The chain employs TRBV7-2 and TRBJ1-6; D possibly corresponds to TRBD1 (5 bases). Trimming left V 7 bases short and J 11 bases short, with 18 bases between. Germline V gene lookup returns CDR1 SGHTA and CDR2 FQGNSA. The CDR3 spans 14 residues. The CDR3 nucleotides are TGTGCCAGCACATCGACCGGGGGTTGGGCACCCCTCCACTTT. Protein product: CASTSTGGWAPLHF. The variable domain in full, with the rest retrieved from reference TRBV7-2 and TRBJ1-6, is GAGVSQSPSNKVTEKGKDVELRCDPISGHTALYWYRQSLGQGLEFLIYFQGNSAPDKSGLPSDRFSAERTGGSVSTLTIQRTQQEDSAVYLCASTSTGGWAPLHFGNGTRLTVT.

The chain joins TRBV15 to TRBJ2-5; D unresolved. Germline V gives CDR1 LNHNV, CDR2 YYDKDF (reference sequence). The CDR3 covers 15 residues. V shed 1 base and J shed 6 bases, with 15 bases lying between them. In nucleotides, the CDR3 is TGTGCCACCAGCAGAGTTTCCGGCTCGAGGAAGACCCAGTACTTC. The encoded protein is CATSRVSGSRKTQYF. Variable domain in full (rest from reference TRBV15 and TRBJ2-5): DAMVIQNPRYQVTQFGKPVTLSCSQTLNHNVMYWYQQKSSQAPKLLFHYYDKDFNNEADTPDNFQSRRPNTSFCFLDIRSPGLGDTAMYLCATSRVSGSRKTQYFGPGTRLLVL.

This clone was picked up a small number of times. This chain connects TRBV3-1 (or the pseudogene TRBV3-2) to TRBJ2-7, with TRBD2 identical over 12 bases. The CDR3 length is 15 residues. V was clipped by 4 bases and J by 6 bases; unmatched bases: 7. Germline assignment: CDR1 LGHDT and CDR2 YNNKEL (reference sequence). CDR3 coding DNA: TGTGCCAGCAGCCCCTACACTAGCGGGGGGTCCGAGCAGTACTTC. It is translated as CASSPYTSGGSEQYF.

The genes are TRBV28 and TRBJ2-3; D may correspond to TRBD1 or TRBD2 (5 bases each). The germline gives CDR1 MDHEN, CDR2 SYDVKM. This CDR3 contains 14 residues. V lost 4 bases and J lost 2, with 10 bases in between. Here the CDR3 DNA reads TGTGCCAGCAGTTCCCAGGGAGACACAGATACGCAGTATTTT. Translated, it gives CASSSQGDTDTQYF.

The genes are TRBV16 and TRBJ1-5; D may be TRBD1 (5 bases). The CDR3 extends over 18 amino acids. Germline loops: CDR1 KGHSY, CDR2 FQNENV. V gave up 4 bases and J gave up 0 bases, with 19 bases separating them. The CDR3, as DNA: TGTGCCAGCAGCCCACCCGGTCCGGGACTCTATAGCAATCAGCCCCAGCATTTT. Its translation is CASSPPGPGLYSNQPQHF.

The V call is TRBV7-3, the J call TRBJ1-2; 7 bases match TRBD1. The CDR3 is 14 residues long. Germline CDR1 and CDR2: SGHTA and FQGTGA. V lost 5 bases to trimming and J lost 1 base; unmatched junction nucleotides: 4. The CDR3 loop is CASSPQGGNYGYTF. The CDR3 nucleotides are TGTGCCAGCAGCCCTCAGGGGGGTAACTATGGCTACACCTTC.

This chain uses TRBV7-2 with TRBJ2-7; D unclear. This CDR3 contains 13 residues. Deletions cut 5 bases from V and 3 bases from J, with 11 bases between. The germline gives CDR1 SGHTA, CDR2 FQGNSA. The CDR3 here is CASSTQINYEQYF. CDR3 nucleotides: TGTGCCAGCAGCACCCAAATAAACTACGAGCAGTACTTC.